The 28 T cell receptor beta chains below all came from one sample that was sequenced in a study of T cell changes during pregnancy in multiple sclerosis. Only in-frame clones appear in the TCRdb table, and some are missing; sequencing was by immunoSEQ multiplex PCR. The data contain roughly 15,000 clones, 84% of them singletons. The input for sequencing was CD8+ T cells from peripheral blood mononuclear cells, taken in the third trimester of pregnancy. The receptors stem from a female donor in good health, enrolled as a control in a pregnancy study.

This clone occurred once. The chain couples TRBV30 to TRBJ2-3; weak D call: TRBD1 (5 bases). The CDR3 sequence is 14 residues long. Trimming stripped 5 bases from V and 6 bases from J, with 18 bases between. Germline V gene data show CDR1 as GTSNPN and CDR2 as SVGIG (reference sequence). Here the CDR3 reads CAWGLSGSMDTQYF. In DNA, the CDR3 is TGTGCCTGGGGGTTGTCAGGGTCTATGGATACGCAGTATTTT.

The rearrangement joins TRBV5-1 to TRBJ1-5; TRBD1 aligns across 9 bases. V trimming: 5 bases; J trimming: 6 bases; junction bases outside the gene matches: 6. Germline CDR1 and CDR2: SGHRS and YFSETQ. This CDR3 comprises 14 residues. The CDR3 nucleotides are TGCGCCAGCAGAGAGGGACAGGGCACTCAGCCCCAGCATTTT. It translates to CASREGQGTQPQHF.

This clone was counted a few times. V gene TRBV4-3 combines with J gene TRBJ1-4; 9 bases line up with TRBD1. The CDR3 is 15 amino acids. With 4 bases clipped from V and 1 base from J, the junction kept 1 base outside the gene matches. The V gene's germline CDR1 is LGHNA and CDR2 YSLEER. The CDR3 reads CASSPDRGTNEKLFF. CDR3 nucleotides: TGCGCCAGCAGCCCGGACAGGGGAACTAATGAAAAACTGTTTTTT.

The CDR3 sequence is CASSLSPGLYNEQFF. For the CDR3, the DNA is TGTGCCAGCAGTTTATCCCCAGGGCTCTACAATGAGCAGTTCTTC. This rearrangement joins TRBV27 to TRBJ2-1; TRBD1 is a possible D gene (5 bases). CDR1 MNHEY and CDR2 SMNVEV come from the germline V gene (reference sequence). The V gene lost 0 bases and the J gene lost 3 bases, with 9 bases spanning the gap. The CDR3 consists of 15 residues.

V gene TRBV27 combines with J gene TRBJ2-3; 10 nucleotides align to TRBD1. The CDR3 runs 15 residues. Trimming took 6 bases from V and 4 from J; bases not matched to a gene: 7. CDR1 and CDR2 (germline): MNHEY, SMNVEV (reference sequence). CDR3 sequence (DNA): TGTGCCAGCAGCCCCTCAGACAGGGGGCCAGATACGCAGTATTTT. Translating it yields CASSPSDRGPDTQYF.

This chain links TRBV6-5 with TRBJ1-2; D is possibly TRBD1 (6 bases). The CDR3 has 13 residues. Germline CDR1 is MNHEY and CDR2 is SVGAGI. The V end lost 5 bases, the J end lost 8 bases, and 15 bases lay between the germline ends. The CDR3 here is CASSLDRGIGYTF. The DNA for the CDR3 is TGTGCCAGCAGTCTGGACAGAGGGATCGGCTACACCTTC.

The V gene is TRBV5-4, the J gene TRBJ1-1, with a tentative D call TRBD1 (6 bases). V was cut by 0 bases and J by 4 bases, with 13 bases left in between. The CDR3 extends over 15 amino acids. CDR1 is SGHNT, CDR2 YYREEE, per germline (reference sequence). In nucleotides, the CDR3 is TGTGCCAGCAGCTTGGCTGGGGGCTCGGTCACTGAAGCTTTCTTT. Encoded protein: CASSLAGGSVTEAFF.

This clone turned up a few times. Other nucleotide sequences in the sample specify the same CDR3. The rearrangement links TRBV10-3 to TRBJ2-1, with TRBD2 matching over 7 bases. The CDR3 sequence is 16 residues long. Germline assignment: CDR1 ENHRY and CDR2 SYGVKD. With 0 bases clipped from V and 4 bases from J, the junction kept 6 bases outside the gene matches. The CDR3 nucleotides are TGTGCCATCAGTGAGTCTATGGCGGGGGAATACAATGAGCAGTTCTTC. Protein: CAISESMAGEYNEQFF.

The chain couples TRBV2 to TRBJ1-4; D not resolved. Trimming shortened V by 4 bases and J by 0 bases, and 12 bases separated the two germline ends. Germline V gene sequence: CDR1 SNHLY, CDR2 FYNNEI. The CDR3 extends over 16 amino acids. The CDR3 sequence is CASSGEGVATNEKLFF. In nucleotides, the CDR3 is TGTGCCAGCAGTGGCGAGGGCGTTGCAACTAATGAAAAACTGTTTTTT. Complete variable domain (other parts from reference TRBV2 and TRBJ1-4): EPEVTQTPSHQVTQMGQEVILRCVPISNHLYFYWYRQILGQKVEFLVSFYNNEISEKSEIFDDQFSVERPDGSNFTLKIRSTKLEDSAMYFCASSGEGVATNEKLFFGSGTQLSVL.

This sequence joins TRBV29-1 and TRBJ2-3; 7 bases align to TRBD2. Trimming removed 6 bases from V and 2 bases from J; junction bases left unmatched: 11. Germline V gene lookup returns CDR1 SQVTM and CDR2 ANQGSEA. The CDR3 is made up of 15 amino acids. This chain's CDR3 is CSVGSVAGDTDTQYF. The CDR3, as DNA: TGCAGCGTCGGCTCTGTAGCGGGTGACACAGATACGCAGTATTTT.

The gene calls are TRBV7-9 and TRBJ2-4; 8 bases line up with TRBD2. The V gene's germline CDR1 is SEHNR and CDR2 FQNEAQ (reference sequence). The CDR3 covers 17 residues. J lost 5 bases, V lost 1 base, and 10 bases had no gene match. This CDR3 reads CASSLVSGSWGENIQYF. Here the CDR3 DNA reads TGTGCCAGCAGCTTAGTAAGCGGGAGTTGGGGCGAAAACATTCAGTACTTC.

This chain joins TRBV5-4 and TRBJ2-3, with D possibly TRBD1 on 5 matching bases. This CDR3 spans 12 amino acids. Germline V gene sequence: CDR1 SGHNT, CDR2 YYREEE (reference sequence). V gave up 4 bases and J gave up 10 bases, with 13 bases separating them. For the CDR3, the DNA is TGTGCCAGCAGCCAGGAGACAGCCCCGCAGTATTTT. It codes for CASSQETAPQYF.

The CDR3 loop reads CASSQVGDYRTTDTQYF. The CDR3 DNA follows: TGTGCCAGCAGCCAAGTGGGGGACTACCGTACCACAGATACGCAGTATTTT. This sequence joins TRBV14 and TRBJ2-3; 7 bases agree with TRBD2. The V gene end was trimmed by 1 base and the J gene end by 2 bases; junction bases not matched to a gene: 9. CDR1 and CDR2 from the germline V gene are SGHDN and FVKESK. This CDR3 spans 17 amino acids.

V gene TRBV29-1 combines with J gene TRBJ1-2; TRBD1 matches at 11 bases. Germline-derived CDR1 and CDR2 are SQVTM and ANQGSEA. After removal of 7 bases from V and 2 bases from J, the junction contained 6 bases not matched to a gene. This CDR3 has 14 amino acids. The CDR3 DNA is TGCAGCGCCGGGACAGGGGGATCCAACTATGGCTACACCTTC. Protein sequence: CSAGTGGSNYGYTF. Using reference TRBV29-1 and TRBJ1-2 for the parts outside the CDR3, the full variable domain is SAVISQKPSRDICQRGTSLTIQCQVDSQVTMMFWYRQQPGQSLTLIATANQGSEATYESGFVIDKFPISRPNLTFSTLTVSNMSPEDSSIYLCSAGTGGSNYGYTFGSGTRLTVV.

A single count supports this clone. The chain combines TRBV6-1 with TRBJ1-1, with 10 bases aligning to TRBD1. The V gene end was trimmed by 11 bases and the J gene end by 4 bases; junction bases not matched to a gene: 7. CDR1 and CDR2 from the germline V gene are MNHNS and SASEGT. The CDR3 has 13 residues. The CDR3 is CAVSTGGGTEAFF. DNA for the CDR3: TGTGCCGTCTCGACAGGGGGCGGCACTGAAGCTTTCTTT.

Only a few counts were recorded for this clone. This chain uses TRBV7-2 with TRBJ1-2, with 10 nucleotides matching TRBD1. The germline V gene has CDR1 SGHTA and CDR2 FQGNSA. Unmatched junction bases numbered 4, after V lost 4 bases and J lost 2 bases. CDR3 length: 15 amino acids. This chain's CDR3 is CASSSPGQGNYGYTF. The CDR3 coding sequence is TGTGCCAGCAGCTCCCCGGGACAGGGGAACTATGGCTACACCTTC.

The chain has TRBV2 and TRBJ2-1; possible D gene TRBD2, 5 bases. With 6 bases removed from V and 6 bases from J, the gap between germline ends came to 18 bases. The CDR3 contains 15 residues. The germline CDR1 and CDR2 sequences are SNHLY and FYNNEI. For the CDR3, the DNA is TGTGCCAGCAGCCGAGGCCCATCGGCGGGCAATGAGCAGTTCTTC. Translating it yields CASSRGPSAGNEQFF.

The rearrangement uses TRBV10-3 and TRBJ1-1; 8 bases match TRBD1. From germline, CDR1 is ENHRY and CDR2 SYGVKD. This CDR3 contains 21 residues. Trimming removed 2 bases from V and 3 bases from J; junction bases left unmatched: 23. The CDR3, as DNA: TGTGCCATCAGTGAGAAGCTAACAGGGGGTCGGGCCGCGAAGCCGCACACTGAAGCTTTCTTT. Encoded protein: CAISEKLTGGRAAKPHTEAFF.

The V gene is TRBV19, the J gene TRBJ2-2; no clear D. V was clipped by 6 bases and J by 1 base, with 15 bases between them. CDR3 size: 16 residues. Germline values: CDR1 LNHDA, CDR2 SQIVND (reference sequence). CDR3 bases: TGTGCCAGTAGCACAAATCCCCCGGGGAACACCGGGGAGCTGTTTTTT. Its protein is CASSTNPPGNTGELFF.

This chain links TRBV7-8 with TRBJ2-6; perhaps TRBD1 as D (6 bases). V lost 5 bases, J lost 3 bases, and 14 bases lay in between. CDR1 and CDR2 from the germline V gene are SGHVS and FQNEAQ. This CDR3 region has 16 residues. The CDR3 sequence: CASSAQGLDGANVLTF. In DNA, the CDR3 is TGTGCCAGCAGCGCACAGGGTTTGGATGGGGCCAACGTCCTGACTTTC.

The V gene is TRBV2, the J gene TRBJ1-3; no definite D call. Germline assignment: CDR1 SNHLY and CDR2 FYNNEI. The CDR3 covers 11 residues. Deletions cut 10 bases from V and 0 bases from J, with 4 bases between. The CDR3 bases are TGTGCCATCAACTCTGGAAACACCATATATTTT. It is translated as CAINSGNTIYF.

This chain links TRBV7-9 with TRBJ1-5, with unresolved D. CDR3 length: 14 amino acids. Germline assignment: CDR1 SEHNR and CDR2 FQNEAQ (reference sequence). Between the trimmed V and J ends, which lost 5 bases and 1 base, there was a span of 9 bases. Here the CDR3 reads CASSRGGSNQPQHF. The CDR3 region has the DNA TGTGCCAGCAGCCGGGGAGGAAGCAATCAGCCCCAGCATTTT.

This sequence joins TRBV14 and TRBJ2-5; tentative D call: TRBD1 (5 bases). The CDR3 runs 17 residues. The germline CDR1 and CDR2 sequences are SGHDN and FVKESK. V was clipped by 4 bases and J by 3 bases, with 21 bases between them. CDR3 protein: CASSPKGVTRMEETQYF. CDR3 DNA sequence: TGTGCCAGCAGCCCAAAAGGGGTCACCCGAATGGAAGAGACCCAGTACTTC.

This chain connects TRBV9 to TRBJ2-1; D ambiguous. Looked up from germline, CDR1 is SGDLS and CDR2 is YYNGEE. V lost 4 bases and J 6 bases, leaving 11 bases between the germline ends. This CDR3 has 13 amino acids. The CDR3 region is CASSPPVPNEQFF. The CDR3 bases are TGTGCCAGCAGCCCGCCGGTACCCAATGAGCAGTTCTTC.

This chain joins TRBV6-1 and TRBJ2-6; no definite D call. V was clipped by 1 base and J by 0 bases, with 4 bases between them. This CDR3 spans 15 amino acids. Germline CDR1 MNHNS, CDR2 SASEGT. In nucleotides, the CDR3 is TGTGCCAGCAGTGAAGACAACTCTGGGGCCAACGTCCTGACTTTC. It is translated as CASSEDNSGANVLTF.

This chain links TRBV7-8 with TRBJ2-7; 8 bases map to TRBD1. The CDR3 length is 14 residues. The germline V gene has CDR1 SGHVS and CDR2 FQNEAQ. V dropped 5 bases and J dropped 4; count of bases not matched to a gene: 7. For the CDR3, the DNA is TGTGCCAGCAGCAAAGGGACAGGTTCATACGAGCAGTACTTC. Its protein product is CASSKGTGSYEQYF.

The V and J genes are TRBV9 and TRBJ2-3; 11 nucleotides align to TRBD2. The CDR3 sequence is 16 residues long. With V trimmed by 2 bases and J by 4 bases, 6 bases remained unmatched. Per germline, CDR1 SGDLS and CDR2 YYNGEE. The CDR3 sequence is CASSVLAGGLADTQYF. The CDR3 coding sequence is TGTGCCAGCAGCGTTCTAGCGGGGGGACTTGCAGATACGCAGTATTTT.

CDR3 DNA sequence: TGTGCCAGCAACCTTAGGGCTAGCGGGGACGTAGATACGCAGTATTTT. Amino acids: CASNLRASGDVDTQYF. This sequence joins TRBV7-9 and TRBJ2-3; 9 bases are a match to TRBD2. Germline CDR1 SEHNR, CDR2 FQNEAQ (reference sequence). The length of the CDR3 is 16 residues. V lost 7 bases to trimming and J lost 5 bases; unmatched junction nucleotides: 13. The whole variable domain, remainder taken from reference TRBV7-9 and TRBJ2-3, is DTGVSQNPRHKITKRGQNVTFRCDPISEHNRLYWYRQTLGQGPEFLTYFQNEAQLEKSRLLSDRFSAERPKGSFSTLEIQRTEQGDSAMYLCASNLRASGDVDTQYFGPGTRLTVL.